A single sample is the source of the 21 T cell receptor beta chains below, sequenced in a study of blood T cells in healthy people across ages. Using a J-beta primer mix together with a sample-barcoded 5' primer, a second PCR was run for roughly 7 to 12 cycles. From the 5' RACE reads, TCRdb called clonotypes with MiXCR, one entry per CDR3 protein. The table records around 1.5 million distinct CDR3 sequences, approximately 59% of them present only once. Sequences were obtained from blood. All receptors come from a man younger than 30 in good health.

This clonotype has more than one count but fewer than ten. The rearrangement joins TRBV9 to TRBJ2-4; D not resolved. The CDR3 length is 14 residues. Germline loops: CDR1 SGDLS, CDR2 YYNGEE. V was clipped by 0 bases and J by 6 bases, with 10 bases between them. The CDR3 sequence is CASSVAVLGNIQYF. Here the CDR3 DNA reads TGTGCCAGCAGCGTAGCGGTCTTGGGAAACATTCAGTACTTC.

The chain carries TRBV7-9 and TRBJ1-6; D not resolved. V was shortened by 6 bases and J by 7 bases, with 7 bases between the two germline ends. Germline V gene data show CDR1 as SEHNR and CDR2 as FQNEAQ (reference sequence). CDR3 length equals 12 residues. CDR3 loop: CASSHQNSPLHF. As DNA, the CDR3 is TGTGCCAGCAGTCACCAAAATTCACCCCTCCACTTT.

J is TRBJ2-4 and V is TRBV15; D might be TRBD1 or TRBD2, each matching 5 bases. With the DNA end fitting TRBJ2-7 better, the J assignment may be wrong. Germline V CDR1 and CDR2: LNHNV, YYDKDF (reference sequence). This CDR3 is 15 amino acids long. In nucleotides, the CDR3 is TGTGCCACCAGCCCACTCCGGGACCAAAACTACGAGCAGTACTTC. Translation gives CATSPLRDQNYEQYF.

The CDR3 bases are TGTGCCAAGCGCGTTGAGGGGGGAAACTCTAGATACGAGCAGTACTTC. Amino acid sequence: CAKRVEGGNSRYEQYF. This rearrangement joins TRBV3-1 to TRBJ2-4, with D perhaps matching TRBD1 or TRBD2 (6 bases each). The better agreement between TRBJ2-7 and the DNA end casts doubt on the J call. This CDR3 contains 16 residues. Germline CDR1 LGHDT, CDR2 YNNKEL (reference sequence).

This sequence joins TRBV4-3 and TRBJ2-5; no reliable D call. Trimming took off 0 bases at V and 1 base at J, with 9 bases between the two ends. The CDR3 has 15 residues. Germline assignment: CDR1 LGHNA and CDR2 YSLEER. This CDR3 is CASSQDFASQETQYF. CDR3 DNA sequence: TGCGCCAGCAGCCAAGATTTCGCGTCCCAAGAGACCCAGTACTTC.

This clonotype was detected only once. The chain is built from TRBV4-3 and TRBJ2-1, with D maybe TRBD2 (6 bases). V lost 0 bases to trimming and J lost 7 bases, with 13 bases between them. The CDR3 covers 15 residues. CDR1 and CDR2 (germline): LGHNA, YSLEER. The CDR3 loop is CASSQDWGVINEQFF. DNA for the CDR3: TGCGCCAGCAGCCAAGACTGGGGGGTGATAAATGAGCAGTTCTTC.

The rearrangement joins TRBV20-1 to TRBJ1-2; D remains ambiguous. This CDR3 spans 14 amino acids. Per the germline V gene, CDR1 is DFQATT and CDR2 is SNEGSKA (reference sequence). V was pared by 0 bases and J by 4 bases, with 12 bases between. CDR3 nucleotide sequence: TGCAGTGCTAGAGATCCGGTTCAACGCTATGGCTACACCTTC. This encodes CSARDPVQRYGYTF.

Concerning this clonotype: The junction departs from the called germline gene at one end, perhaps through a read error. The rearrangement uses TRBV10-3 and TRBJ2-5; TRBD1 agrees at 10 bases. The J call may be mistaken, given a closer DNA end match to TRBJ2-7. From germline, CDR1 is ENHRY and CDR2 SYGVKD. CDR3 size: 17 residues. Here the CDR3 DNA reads TGTGCCACCAGTGACCCCTTCCGGGACAGGGGCTCCTACGAGCAGTACTTC. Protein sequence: CATSDPFRDRGSYEQYF.

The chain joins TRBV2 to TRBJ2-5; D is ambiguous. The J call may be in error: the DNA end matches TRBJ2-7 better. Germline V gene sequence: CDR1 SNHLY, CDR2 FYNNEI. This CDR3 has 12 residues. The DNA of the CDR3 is TGTGCCAGCAGTGAAGCGTCGACCGAGCAGTACTTC. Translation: CASSEASTEQYF.

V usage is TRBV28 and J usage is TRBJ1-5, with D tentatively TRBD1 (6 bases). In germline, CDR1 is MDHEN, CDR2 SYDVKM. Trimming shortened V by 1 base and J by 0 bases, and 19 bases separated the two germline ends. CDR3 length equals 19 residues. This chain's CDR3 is CASSLFRWRGRVSNQPQHF. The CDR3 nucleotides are TGTGCCAGCAGTTTATTTAGGTGGAGGGGGAGAGTTAGCAATCAGCCCCAGCATTTT.

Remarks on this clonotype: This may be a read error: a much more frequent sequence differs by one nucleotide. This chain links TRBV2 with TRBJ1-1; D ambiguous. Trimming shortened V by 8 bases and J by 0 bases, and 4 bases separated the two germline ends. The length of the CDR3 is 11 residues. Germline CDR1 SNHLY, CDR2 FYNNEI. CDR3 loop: CASPMNTEAFF. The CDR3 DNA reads TGTGCCAGCCCTATGAACACTGAAGCTTTCTTT. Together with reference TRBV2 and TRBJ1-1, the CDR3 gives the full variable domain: EPEVTQTPSHQVTQMGQEVILRCVPISNHLYFYWYRQILGQKVEFLVSFYNNEISEKSEIFDDQFSVERPDGSNFTLKIRSTKLEDSAMYFCASPMNTEAFFGQGTRLTVV.

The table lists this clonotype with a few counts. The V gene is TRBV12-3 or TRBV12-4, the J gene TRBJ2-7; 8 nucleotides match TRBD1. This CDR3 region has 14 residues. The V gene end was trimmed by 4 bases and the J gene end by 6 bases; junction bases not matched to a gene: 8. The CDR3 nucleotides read TGTGCCAGCAGTTCCATTGGGACAGGTCGCGAGCAGTACTTC. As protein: CASSSIGTGREQYF.

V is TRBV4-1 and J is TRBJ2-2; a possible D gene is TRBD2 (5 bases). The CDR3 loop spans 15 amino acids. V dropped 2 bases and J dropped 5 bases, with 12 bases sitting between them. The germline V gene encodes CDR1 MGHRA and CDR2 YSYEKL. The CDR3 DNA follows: TGCGCCAGCAGCCAATTTTTGTCGGGAACCGGGGAGCTGTTTTTT. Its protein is CASSQFLSGTGELFF.

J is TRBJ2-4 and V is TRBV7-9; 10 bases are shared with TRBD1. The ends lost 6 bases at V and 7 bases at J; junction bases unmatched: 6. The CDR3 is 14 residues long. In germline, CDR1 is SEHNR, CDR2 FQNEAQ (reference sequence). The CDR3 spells CASSWDRGPNIQYF. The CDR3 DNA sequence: TGTGCCAGCAGTTGGGACAGGGGCCCCAACATTCAGTACTTC.

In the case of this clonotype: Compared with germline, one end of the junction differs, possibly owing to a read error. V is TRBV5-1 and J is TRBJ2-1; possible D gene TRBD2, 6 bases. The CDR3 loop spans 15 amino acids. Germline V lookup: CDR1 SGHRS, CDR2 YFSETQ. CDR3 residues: CASSLAAGGPNEQFF. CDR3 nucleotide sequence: TGTGCCAGCAGCTTAGCAGCGGGTGGGCCCAATGAGCAGTTCTTC. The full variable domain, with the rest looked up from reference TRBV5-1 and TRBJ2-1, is KAGVTQTPRYLIKTRGQQVTLSCSPISGHRSVSWYQQTPGQGLQFLFEYFSETQRNKGNFPGRFSGRQFSNSRSEMNVSTLELGDSALYLCASSLAAGGPNEQFFGPGTRLTVL.

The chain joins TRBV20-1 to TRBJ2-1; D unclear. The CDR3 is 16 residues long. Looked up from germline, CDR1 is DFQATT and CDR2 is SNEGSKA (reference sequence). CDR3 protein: CREYRGRPSSYNEQFF. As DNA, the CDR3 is TGCAGGGAGTATCGCGGACGGCCCTCCTCCTACAATGAGCAGTTCTTC.

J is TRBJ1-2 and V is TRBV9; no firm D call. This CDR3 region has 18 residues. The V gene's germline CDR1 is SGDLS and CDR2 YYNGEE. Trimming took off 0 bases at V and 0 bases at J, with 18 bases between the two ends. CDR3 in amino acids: CASSVDVFSAGSNYGYTF. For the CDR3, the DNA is TGTGCCAGCAGCGTAGACGTTTTTAGCGCAGGATCTAACTATGGCTACACCTTC.

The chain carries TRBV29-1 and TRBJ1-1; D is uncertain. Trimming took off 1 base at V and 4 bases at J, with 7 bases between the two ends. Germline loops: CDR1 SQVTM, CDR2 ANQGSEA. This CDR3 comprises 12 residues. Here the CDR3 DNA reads TGCAGCGTTGAAGGGCGGAGCACTGAAGCTTTCTTT. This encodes CSVEGRSTEAFF.

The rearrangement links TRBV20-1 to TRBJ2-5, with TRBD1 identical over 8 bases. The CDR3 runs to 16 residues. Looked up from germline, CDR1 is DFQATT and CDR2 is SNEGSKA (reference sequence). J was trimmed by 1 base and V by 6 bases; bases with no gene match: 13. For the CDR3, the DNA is TGCAGTGCATATTCGGCTACAGGGGGGATCCAAGAGACCCAGTACTTC. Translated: CSAYSATGGIQETQYF.

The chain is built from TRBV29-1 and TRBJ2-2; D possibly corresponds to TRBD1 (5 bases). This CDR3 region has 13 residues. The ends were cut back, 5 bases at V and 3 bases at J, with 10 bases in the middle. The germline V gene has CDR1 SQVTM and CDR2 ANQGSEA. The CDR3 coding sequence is TGCAGCGTTCTAGACAGATACACCGGGGAGCTGTTTTTT. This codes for CSVLDRYTGELFF.

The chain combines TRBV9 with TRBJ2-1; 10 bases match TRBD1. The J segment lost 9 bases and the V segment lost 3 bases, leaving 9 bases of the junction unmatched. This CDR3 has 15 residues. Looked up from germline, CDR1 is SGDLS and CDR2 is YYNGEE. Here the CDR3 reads CASSARTGGTGEQFF. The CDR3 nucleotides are TGTGCCAGCAGCGCGCGGACAGGGGGAACTGGTGAGCAGTTCTTC.